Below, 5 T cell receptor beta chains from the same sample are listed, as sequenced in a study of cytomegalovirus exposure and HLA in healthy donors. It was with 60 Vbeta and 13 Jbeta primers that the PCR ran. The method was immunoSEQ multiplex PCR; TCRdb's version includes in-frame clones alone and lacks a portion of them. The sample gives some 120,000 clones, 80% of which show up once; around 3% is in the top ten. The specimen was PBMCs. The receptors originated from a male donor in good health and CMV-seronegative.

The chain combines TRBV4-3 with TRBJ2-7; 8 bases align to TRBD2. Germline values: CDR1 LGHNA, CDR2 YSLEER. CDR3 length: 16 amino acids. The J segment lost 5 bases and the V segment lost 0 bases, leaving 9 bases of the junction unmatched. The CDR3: CASSQDWSSGYDEQYF. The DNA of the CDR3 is TGCGCCAGCAGCCAAGATTGGTCTAGCGGGTATGACGAGCAGTACTTC.

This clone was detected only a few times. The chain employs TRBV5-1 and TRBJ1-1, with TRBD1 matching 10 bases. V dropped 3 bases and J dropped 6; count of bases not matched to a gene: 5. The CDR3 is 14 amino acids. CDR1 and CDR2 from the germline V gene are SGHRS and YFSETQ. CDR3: CASSSRQGAPEAFF. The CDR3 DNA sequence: TGCGCCAGCAGCTCAAGACAGGGGGCCCCTGAAGCTTTCTTT.

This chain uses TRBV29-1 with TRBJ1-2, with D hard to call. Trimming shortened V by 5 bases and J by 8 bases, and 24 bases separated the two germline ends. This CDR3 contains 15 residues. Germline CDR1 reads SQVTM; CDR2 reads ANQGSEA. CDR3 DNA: TGCAGCGTTCTTGGAGGACTCGCTCTTTCTGGCGGCTACACCTTC. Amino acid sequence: CSVLGGLALSGGYTF.

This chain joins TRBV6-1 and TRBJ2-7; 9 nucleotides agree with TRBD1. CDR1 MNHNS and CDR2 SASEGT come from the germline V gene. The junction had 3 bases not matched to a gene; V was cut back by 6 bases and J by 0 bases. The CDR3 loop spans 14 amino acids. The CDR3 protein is CASRDRGGSYEQYF. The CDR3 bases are TGTGCCAGCAGGGACAGGGGAGGCTCCTACGAGCAGTACTTC.

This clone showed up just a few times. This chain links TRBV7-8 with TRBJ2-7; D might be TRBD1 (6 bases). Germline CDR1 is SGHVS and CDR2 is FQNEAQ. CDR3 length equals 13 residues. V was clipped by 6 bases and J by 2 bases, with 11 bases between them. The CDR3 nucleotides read TGTGCCAGCAGGCAGGGGCCGGCCTACGAGCAGTACTTC. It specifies CASRQGPAYEQYF.